This T cell receptor beta chain was recorded in a study of shared clonotypes between healthy human individuals. The wider study: Each donor had three CD4 naive, three CD4 memory, two CD8 naive and one CD8 memory plate.

CDR1 and CDR2 (germline): SGHKS, YYEKEE (reference sequence). CDR3 length: 14 amino acids. The ends lost 5 bases at V and 4 bases at J; junction bases unmatched: 9. Libraries were prepared by immunoSEQ multiplex PCR; TCRdb keeps only in-frame clonotypes and omits some of them. The data hold a few hundred thousand clones, with about 69% observed a single time. This sequence originates from a man aged 25 to 40 in good health. This chain connects TRBV5-5 to TRBJ2-7, with 7 bases identical to TRBD1. Sequenced input: memory CD4+ T cells sorted from blood. The subset was: CD45RA-negative fraction. The CDR3 loop reads CASRDWDRWYEQYF. The CDR3 bases are TGTGCCAGCAGGGATTGGGACAGATGGTACGAGCAGTACTTC.